A selection of T cell receptor beta chains follows, all from one sample in a study of monozygotic twins with inflammatory bowel disease. From the 5' RACE reads, TCRdb lists one entry per CDR3 protein and no DNA. The clone table shows 350,000 to 550,000 distinct CDR3 sequences, with the ten largest holding roughly 2.3%. Specimen: blood. Receptors were obtained from a human donor with ulcerative colitis or Crohn's disease, or a healthy co-twin of an affected twin (not recorded which). Both conserved end residues are part of each CDR3.

TRBV7-6	TRBJ1-2	CASSKGTGGVDGYTF
TRBV20-1	TRBJ2-7	CSARAGGENYEQYF
TRBV12-3/TRBV12-4	TRBJ2-3	CASHVNTDTQYF
TRBV3-1	TRBJ2-2	CASSQGLADTGELFF
TRBV24-1	TRBJ2-2	CATSEGGRTTGELFF
TRBV5-1	TRBJ2-1	CASSLGAEYNEQFF
TRBV5-1	TRBJ2-2	CASSLLDANTGELFF
TRBV5-1	TRBJ2-3	CASSTTSTDTQYF
TRBV7-9	TRBJ2-7	CASSLVGSGRTYEQYF
TRBV27	TRBJ2-3	CASSLSSTGGDTQYF
TRBV27	TRBJ1-1	CASSSLVGEDTEAFF
TRBV20-1	TRBJ2-1	CSARGLTNEQFF
TRBV5-1	TRBJ2-2	CASSWGSGSDGELFF
TRBV5-1	TRBJ1-3	CASSLHGDTIYF
TRBV20-1	TRBJ2-3	CSARTGRTLSSTDTQYF